A single sample gave rise to the 12 T cell receptor beta chains below, sequenced in a study of blood T cell repertoires in COVID-19 (dated by TCRdb to the early 2020s). Library preparation employed the immunoSEQ multiplex PCR assay. Drawn from immuneACCESS, this table holds only the in-frame rearrangements with V and J called that TCRdb kept. Clones are partly lost; checked studies trace under half to an unresolved V gene and leave the rest unexplained. The sample table lists roughly 120,000 clones, roughly 80% of them with a count of one. 2% to 2.5% of the sample rests with the top ten. Sequenced: peripheral blood. Receptors were obtained from a man aged 30 to 39 with acute or convalescent COVID-19.

The V gene is TRBV6-5, the J gene TRBJ2-1; 11 positions match TRBD2. The V gene end was trimmed by 8 bases and the J gene end by 7 bases; junction bases not matched to a gene: 10. The germline CDR1 and CDR2 sequences are MNHEY and SVGAGI. The CDR3 loop spans 15 amino acids. The CDR3 protein is CASHFIAGGPNEQFF. CDR3 DNA: TGTGCCAGCCATTTTATAGCGGGGGGGCCAAATGAGCAGTTCTTC.

This rearrangement joins TRBV19 to TRBJ2-1; weak D call: TRBD2 (6 bases). The CDR3 is 12 amino acids. Trimming left V 4 bases short and J 9 bases short, with 10 bases between. From germline, CDR1 is LNHDA and CDR2 SQIVND (reference sequence). The CDR3 protein is CASSSGTGEQFF. The DNA of the CDR3 is TGTGCCAGTAGTAGCGGGACGGGTGAGCAGTTCTTC.

The chain has TRBV9 and TRBJ1-4, with TRBD1 identical over 7 bases. V shed 3 bases and J 7 bases; nucleotides not matched to a gene: 9. The CDR3 length is 15 residues. CDR1 is SGDLS and CDR2 is YYNGEE in the germline V gene. The CDR3 DNA reads as TGTGCCAGCAGCGCTTTAGGGGGCGCCGGTGAAAAACTGTTTTTT. It yields the protein CASSALGGAGEKLFF.

On this clone itself: The junction departs from germline at one end; a sequencing error may be responsible. The V gene is TRBV19, the J gene TRBJ2-1; 9 bases line up with TRBD2. There are 15 residues in the CDR3. CDR1 and CDR2 (germline): LNHDA, SQIVND (reference sequence). The CDR3 here is CASSIPSGTPNKQFF. CDR3 sequence (DNA): TGTGCCAGTAGTATCCCTAGCGGGACCCCCAATAAGCAGTTCTTC.

A few counts support this clone. V gene TRBV25-1 combines with J gene TRBJ1-3; D may be TRBD1 (6 bases). Germline values: CDR1 MGHDK, CDR2 SYGVNS. The CDR3 covers 17 residues. V was cut by 3 bases and J by 0 bases, with 15 bases left in between. This CDR3 is CASSDGQRTSSGNTIYF. For the CDR3, the DNA is TGTGCCAGCAGTGATGGACAGCGGACTTCCTCTGGAAACACCATATATTTT.

Written as DNA, the CDR3 is TGCAGTGCTAGTGAGGGAGGTGAGCAGTTCTTC. It specifies CSASEGGEQFF. V and J are TRBV20-1 and TRBJ2-1, with D possibly matching TRBD2 (6 bases). The V gene lost 3 bases and the J gene lost 9 bases, with 9 bases spanning the gap. The CDR3 is 11 residues long. Germline loops: CDR1 DFQATT, CDR2 SNEGSKA (reference sequence).

The chain joins TRBV19 to TRBJ2-7, with 7 bases lining up with TRBD2. CDR3 size: 13 residues. Trimming at V came to 5 bases and at J to 0 bases, leaving 1 base not matched to a gene. The V gene's germline CDR1 is LNHDA and CDR2 SQIVND (reference sequence). CDR3 nucleotides: TGTGCCAGTAGTCCGGGAGGCTCCTACGAGCAGTACTTC. As protein: CASSPGGSYEQYF.

CDR3 protein: CASSEALGTGGYTF. The CDR3 DNA follows: TGTGCCAGCAGTGAAGCGTTGGGGACGGGAGGGTACACCTTC. The chain links TRBV2 to TRBJ1-2; tentatively, D is TRBD1 (5 bases). V shed 0 bases and J shed 11 bases, with 16 bases lying between them. This CDR3 has 14 residues. Germline CDR1 and CDR2: SNHLY and FYNNEI. Full variable domain (outside the CDR3, taken from reference TRBV2 and TRBJ1-2): EPEVTQTPSHQVTQMGQEVILRCVPISNHLYFYWYRQILGQKVEFLVSFYNNEISEKSEIFDDQFSVERPDGSNFTLKIRSTKLEDSAMYFCASSEALGTGGYTFGSGTRLTVV.

The chain has TRBV11-3 and TRBJ2-1; the match to TRBD1 covers 8 bases. This CDR3 contains 16 residues. Trimming removed 3 bases from V and 1 base from J; junction bases left unmatched: 5. From germline, CDR1 is SGHNT and CDR2 YENEEA. The CDR3 is CASSLTGVKSYNEQFF. The CDR3 nucleotides are TGTGCCAGCAGCTTGACAGGGGTGAAGTCCTACAATGAGCAGTTCTTC.

The V gene is TRBV27, the J gene TRBJ2-3, with D possibly TRBD2 on 6 matching bases. CDR1 is MNHEY and CDR2 is SMNVEV in the germline V gene (reference sequence). Deletions cut 7 bases from V and 4 bases from J, with 12 bases between. This CDR3 is built from 13 residues. DNA of the CDR3: TGTGCCAGCAAGGGACTGCTGGCAGATACGCAGTATTTT. Translation gives CASKGLLADTQYF.

The V gene is TRBV7-2, the J gene TRBJ1-1, with D perhaps TRBD1 (5 bases). This CDR3 spans 17 amino acids. The germline CDR1 and CDR2 sequences are SGHTA and FQGNSA. Trimming shortened V by 1 base and J by 0 bases, and 15 bases separated the two germline ends. The DNA for the CDR3 is TGTGCCAGCAGCTTAGGGGATAGGGGTGGAATGAACACTGAAGCTTTCTTT. Its protein product is CASSLGDRGGMNTEAFF.

The chain links TRBV6-6 to TRBJ2-2, with D tentatively TRBD2 (5 bases). The V end was cut by 8 bases, the J end by 0 bases, with 16 bases between. The CDR3 consists of 16 residues. CDR1 is MNHNY and CDR2 is SVGAGI in the germline V gene (reference sequence). CDR3 DNA: TGTGCCAGCTCCAGTGGTGCCGGGACGAACACCGGGGAGCTGTTTTTT. Translation: CASSSGAGTNTGELFF.